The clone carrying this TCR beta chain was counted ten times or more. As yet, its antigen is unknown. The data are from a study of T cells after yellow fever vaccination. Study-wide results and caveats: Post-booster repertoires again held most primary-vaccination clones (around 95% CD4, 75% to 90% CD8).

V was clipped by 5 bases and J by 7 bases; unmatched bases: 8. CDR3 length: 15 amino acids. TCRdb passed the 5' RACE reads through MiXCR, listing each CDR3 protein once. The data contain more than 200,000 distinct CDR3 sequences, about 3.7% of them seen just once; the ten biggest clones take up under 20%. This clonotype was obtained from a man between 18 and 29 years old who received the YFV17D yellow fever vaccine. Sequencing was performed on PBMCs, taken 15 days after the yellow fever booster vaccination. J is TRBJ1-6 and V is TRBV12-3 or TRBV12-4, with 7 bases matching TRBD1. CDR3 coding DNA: TGTGCCAGCAGTCTTCAGACAGGGCCGAATTCACCCCTCCACTTT. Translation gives CASSLQTGPNSPLHF.